Listed below are T cell receptor beta chains from one sample, sequenced in a study of cytomegalovirus exposure and HLA in healthy donors. Profiled with immunoSEQ multiplex PCR; TCRdb holds only in-frame clones, not every one. The sample lists 60,000 to 80,000 clones; 70% to 90% were seen once. Specimen: PBMCs. These receptors were taken from a man aged 30-40 years in good health and CMV-seronegative. Each CDR3 is given with its conserved first and last residue. The D gene is left open where the match is weak.

v_call: TRBV5-1
d_call: -
j_call: TRBJ2-6
cdr3_aa: CASSGHSGFGSGANVLTF

v_call: TRBV19
d_call: -
j_call: TRBJ2-7
cdr3_aa: CATRTASYEQYF

v_call: TRBV28
d_call: -
j_call: TRBJ1-1
cdr3_aa: CASATGDRGLGTEAFF

v_call: TRBV28
d_call: -
j_call: TRBJ2-7
cdr3_aa: CASSDSYEQYF

v_call: TRBV4-1
d_call: -
j_call: TRBJ2-5
cdr3_aa: CASSQVQGGARTQYF

v_call: TRBV27
d_call: TRBD1
j_call: TRBJ1-1
cdr3_aa: CASSLRQGGTEAFF

v_call: TRBV28
d_call: -
j_call: TRBJ2-1
cdr3_aa: CASTTVGATLGEQFF

v_call: TRBV25-1
d_call: -
j_call: TRBJ2-1
cdr3_aa: CASQGAGLYNEQFF

v_call: TRBV7-9
d_call: -
j_call: TRBJ1-1
cdr3_aa: CASSLGSRGEAFF

v_call: TRBV10-3
d_call: TRBD1
j_call: TRBJ1-4
cdr3_aa: CAISGGGDEKLFF

v_call: TRBV5-1
d_call: TRBD2
j_call: TRBJ2-1
cdr3_aa: CASSPGLANNEQFF

v_call: TRBV18
d_call: -
j_call: TRBJ1-2
cdr3_aa: CASSPSKDSEFGYTF

v_call: TRBV19
d_call: -
j_call: TRBJ2-6
cdr3_aa: CATEKGGSLGNWLSGANVLTF

v_call: TRBV2
d_call: -
j_call: TRBJ1-4
cdr3_aa: CASYRAGHPPTNEKLFF

v_call: TRBV27
d_call: -
j_call: TRBJ2-5
cdr3_aa: CASSFVSSPTQYF

v_call: TRBV19
d_call: -
j_call: TRBJ2-1
cdr3_aa: CASSQALGDEQFF

v_call: TRBV28
d_call: -
j_call: TRBJ1-1
cdr3_aa: CASSRGTEAFF

v_call: TRBV6-5
d_call: -
j_call: TRBJ1-1
cdr3_aa: CASSYSRGYTEAFF

v_call: TRBV4-3
d_call: -
j_call: TRBJ2-1
cdr3_aa: CASSLDAPGGIYNEQFF

v_call: TRBV7-9
d_call: -
j_call: TRBJ1-6
cdr3_aa: CASSLDSVSNSPLHF

v_call: TRBV4-3
d_call: TRBD2
j_call: TRBJ2-1
cdr3_aa: CASSQGPAGVYNEQFF

v_call: TRBV5-1
d_call: -
j_call: TRBJ2-7
cdr3_aa: CASSLGQGLDEQYF

v_call: TRBV4-1
d_call: TRBD2
j_call: TRBJ2-1
cdr3_aa: CASSHPSGVFEQFF

v_call: TRBV6-5
d_call: TRBD2
j_call: TRBJ2-1
cdr3_aa: CASGGSNEQFF

v_call: TRBV29-1
d_call: -
j_call: TRBJ1-5
cdr3_aa: CSGGSGDAGPQHF

v_call: TRBV30
d_call: -
j_call: TRBJ2-7
cdr3_aa: CAWTTPRGSYEQYF

v_call: TRBV4-1
d_call: TRBD1
j_call: TRBJ2-7
cdr3_aa: CASGTGAYEQYF

v_call: TRBV11-2
d_call: -
j_call: TRBJ1-5
cdr3_aa: CASSLGGPSNQPQHF

v_call: TRBV27
d_call: -
j_call: TRBJ1-1
cdr3_aa: CASSLGGVFTEAFF

v_call: TRBV25-1
d_call: TRBD2
j_call: TRBJ2-2
cdr3_aa: CASSDRTSYTGELFF

v_call: TRBV5-1
d_call: -
j_call: TRBJ2-5
cdr3_aa: CASSLEGGRGETQYF

v_call: TRBV7-2
d_call: -
j_call: TRBJ1-2
cdr3_aa: CASSSPTVRAGYTF

v_call: TRBV7-9
d_call: -
j_call: TRBJ1-2
cdr3_aa: CASSLETTGLGYTF

v_call: TRBV5-4
d_call: -
j_call: TRBJ2-7
cdr3_aa: CASSFGVTADYEQYF

v_call: TRBV28
d_call: -
j_call: TRBJ1-2
cdr3_aa: CATSTLYGYTF

v_call: TRBV5-4
d_call: -
j_call: TRBJ1-4
cdr3_aa: CASTLGGASHNEKLFF

v_call: TRBV28
d_call: TRBD1
j_call: TRBJ1-2
cdr3_aa: CASRPGQNYGYTF

v_call: TRBV27
d_call: -
j_call: TRBJ2-7
cdr3_aa: CASASSAGEVSYEQYF

v_call: TRBV30
d_call: -
j_call: TRBJ2-6
cdr3_aa: CACDNSGANVLTF

v_call: TRBV7-2
d_call: -
j_call: TRBJ2-5
cdr3_aa: CASSPRQLRGETQYF

v_call: TRBV28
d_call: -
j_call: TRBJ1-1
cdr3_aa: CASSSNTEAFF

v_call: TRBV7-6
d_call: -
j_call: TRBJ2-3
cdr3_aa: CASSTGTDTQYF

v_call: TRBV7-2
d_call: -
j_call: TRBJ1-5
cdr3_aa: CASSPIAFQYSNQPQHF

v_call: TRBV4-3
d_call: TRBD1
j_call: TRBJ1-4
cdr3_aa: CASSQGAGGYEKLFF

v_call: TRBV29-1
d_call: -
j_call: TRBJ2-7
cdr3_aa: CSVELADYEQYF